The 2 T cell receptor beta chains below come from one sample, sequenced in a study of T cell repertoires in aging, cancer and after chemotherapy. Multiplex touch-down PCR with TRB-A/B primers amplified rearranged V-D-J TRB sequences. Each CDR3 protein is one row after TCRdb ran MiXCR on the multiplex PCR reads. The sample yields more than 15,000 distinct CDR3 sequences, around half seen once. The template was genomic DNA from peripheral blood, not RNA. Sequencing used blood. Receptors were obtained from a human donor in good health.

This chain uses TRBV6-2 or TRBV6-3 with TRBJ2-5; 10 nucleotides match TRBD1. The germline CDR1 and CDR2 sequences are MNHEY and SVGEGT. With V trimmed by 5 bases and J by 4 bases, 1 base remained unmatched. The CDR3 has 13 residues. CDR3 in amino acids: CASSRTGGETQYF. The CDR3, as DNA: TGTGCCAGCAGTCGGACAGGGGGAGAGACCCAGTACTTC.

By sample share, this clonotype is medium-sized. V and J are TRBV29-1 and TRBJ2-5, with D maybe TRBD1 (5 bases). The CDR3 extends over 13 amino acids. The germline V and J ends were trimmed by 4 bases and 1 base, with 10 bases remaining between them. Germline loops: CDR1 SQVTM, CDR2 ANQGSEA. The CDR3 DNA reads as TGCAGCGTTGTCCCAGGGCCCCAAGAGACCCAGTACTTC. The encoded protein is CSVVPGPQETQYF.